A selection of T cell receptor beta chains follows, all from one sample in a study of cytomegalovirus exposure and HLA in healthy donors. TCRdb's table, derived via immunoSEQ multiplex PCR, lists solely in-frame clones and lacks some. The sample includes 95,000 to 150,000 clones. Sequenced: PBMCs. These receptors were obtained from a man aged 25 to 40 in good health and CMV-seronegative. The CDR3 runs from the conserved cysteine through the conserved F or W. The order of the fields is V gene, J gene, D gene, CDR3 protein, CDR3 DNA. A D gene is named only where the DNA matches it firmly.

TRBV28	TRBJ2-7	NA	CASSHQGEQYF	TGTGCCAGCAGCCATCAGGGGGAGCAGTACTTC
TRBV6-6	TRBJ1-2	NA	CASSYTGNYGYTF	TGTGCCAGCAGTTATACAGGGAACTATGGCTACACCTTC
TRBV6-6	TRBJ1-2	TRBD1	CASSYPGTAGDGYTF	TGTGCCAGCAGTTACCCTGGGACAGCCGGCGATGGCTACACCTTC
TRBV28	TRBJ2-1	TRBD1	CASSTAGTGGNEQFF	TGTGCCAGCAGTACAGCCGGGACAGGAGGGAATGAGCAGTTCTTC
TRBV30	TRBJ1-4	NA	CAWSPGEKLFF	TGTGCCTGGAGTCCCGGTGAAAAACTGTTTTTT
TRBV28	TRBJ2-7	NA	CASSPLWGDFEQYF	TGTGCCAGCAGCCCCCTCTGGGGGGACTTCGAGCAGTACTTC
TRBV19	TRBJ1-5	NA	CASSIIGQSNQPQHF	TGTGCCAGTAGTATAATTGGACAGAGTAATCAGCCCCAGCATTTT
TRBV11-3	TRBJ2-1	NA	CASSLGDRVVSYNEQFF	TGTGCCAGCAGCCTAGGAGATCGGGTGGTCTCCTACAATGAGCAGTTCTTC
TRBV15	TRBJ2-3	TRBD2	CATSRPSGSGTDTQYF	TGTGCCACCAGCAGACCTAGCGGGAGTGGCACAGATACGCAGTATTTT
TRBV5-1	TRBJ1-1	TRBD1	CASSLQGAPTEAFF	TGCGCCAGCAGCTTACAGGGGGCGCCCACTGAAGCTTTCTTT
TRBV7-9	TRBJ2-1	TRBD2	CASSPRAGGPGYEQFF	TGTGCCAGCAGCCCCAGAGCGGGAGGGCCAGGATATGAGCAGTTCTTC
TRBV10-3	TRBJ1-1	NA	CAISEVSLGTEAFF	TGTGCCATCAGTGAGGTATCCCTCGGGACTGAAGCTTTCTTT
TRBV11-3	TRBJ2-1	NA	CASTDPSGELNEQFF	TGTGCCAGCACCGACCCGTCGGGAGAGCTAAATGAGCAGTTCTTC
TRBV29-1	TRBJ2-7	TRBD1	CSVPGQGDYEQYF	TGCAGCGTTCCCGGACAGGGGGACTACGAGCAGTACTTC
TRBV7-2	TRBJ2-2	NA	CASSPSGVSTGELFF	TGTGCCAGCAGCCCTTCTGGAGTTAGCACCGGGGAGCTGTTTTTT
TRBV2	TRBJ2-4	TRBD2	CASSGLAGRGGNIQYF	TGTGCCAGCAGTGGACTAGCGGGAAGAGGAGGAAACATTCAGTACTTC
TRBV7-3	TRBJ2-1	NA	CASSLPRGGEQFF	TGTGCCAGCAGCTTACCCAGGGGTGGTGAGCAGTTCTTC
TRBV6-1	TRBJ1-1	NA	CASRIMNTEAFF	TGTGCCAGCAGAATCATGAACACTGAAGCTTTCTTT
TRBV15	TRBJ1-2	NA	CATSREVDSPSYGYTF	TGTGCCACCAGCAGAGAAGTCGACAGTCCTAGCTATGGCTACACCTTC
TRBV27	TRBJ2-3	TRBD1	CASSDPTGTGGPDTQYF	TGTGCCAGCTCAGACCCGACCGGGACAGGGGGCCCAGATACGCAGTATTTT
TRBV30	TRBJ1-4	NA	CACTWTENEKLFF	TGTGCCTGTACTTGGACAGAAAATGAAAAACTGTTTTTT
TRBV14	TRBJ1-1	NA	CASSQGEGREEAFF	TGTGCCAGCAGCCAAGGGGAGGGCAGGGAAGAAGCTTTCTTT
TRBV2	TRBJ2-3	TRBD1	CASSEDRASTDTQYF	TGTGCCAGCAGTGAGGACAGGGCTAGCACAGATACGCAGTATTTT
TRBV5-4	TRBJ2-5	TRBD2	CASSPTSGGRETQYF	TGTGCCAGCAGCCCTACTAGCGGGGGACGGGAGACCCAGTACTTC
TRBV12-5	TRBJ2-3	TRBD2	CASGRGGESTDTQYF	TGTGCTAGTGGTCGTGGGGGGGAGAGCACAGATACGCAGTATTTT
TRBV7-3	TRBJ2-2	TRBD2	CASSLIGGRSGELFF	TGTGCCAGCAGCTTAATAGGCGGGAGATCCGGGGAGCTGTTTTTT
TRBV28	TRBJ2-7	NA	CASSTRTQSRSEQYF	TGTGCCAGCAGTACGCGGACACAATCTCGCAGCGAGCAGTACTTC
TRBV10-3	TRBJ2-7	NA	CAISGGLRSYEQYF	TGTGCCATCAGTGGAGGGCTCCGCTCCTACGAGCAGTACTTC
TRBV23-1	TRBJ2-7	NA	CASIESGFSSYEQYF	TGCGCCAGCATCGAATCCGGGTTCTCCTCCTACGAGCAGTACTTC
TRBV6-1	TRBJ2-7	NA	CASSEWLASSSYEQYF	TGTGCCAGCAGTGAATGGCTAGCGTCGAGCTCCTACGAGCAGTACTTC
TRBV2	TRBJ2-1	TRBD2	CASRAAGDYEQFF	TGTGCCAGCAGGGCAGCGGGAGACTATGAGCAGTTCTTC
TRBV11-2	TRBJ1-2	NA	CASSPNRGGLGYGYTF	TGTGCCAGCAGCCCCAATAGGGGGGGCCTCGGCTATGGCTACACCTTC
TRBV7-2	TRBJ1-2	NA	CASSLAPGSYGYTF	TGTGCCAGCAGCTTAGCCCCGGGATCCTATGGCTACACCTTC
TRBV6-6	TRBJ2-7	NA	CASSYLLDGYEQYF	TGTGCCAGCAGTTACCTCCTAGACGGTTACGAGCAGTACTTC
TRBV28	TRBJ2-3	NA	CASSSPQRDTQYF	TGTGCCAGCAGTTCTCCCCAGAGGGATACGCAGTATTTT
TRBV9	TRBJ1-6	NA	CASSVGEGPYSPLHF	TGTGCCAGCAGCGTAGGGGAGGGACCTTATTCACCCCTCCACTTT
TRBV5-1	TRBJ2-3	TRBD2	CASSWGTSGRPDTQYF	TGCGCCAGCAGCTGGGGGACTAGCGGGAGGCCAGATACGCAGTATTTT
TRBV7-6	TRBJ2-3	TRBD2	CASSPTGPAGTSTDTQYF	TGTGCCAGCAGCCCCACAGGCCCAGCGGGGACTAGCACAGATACGCAGTATTTT
TRBV15	TRBJ2-7	TRBD2	CATSRRSGRGYEQYF	TGTGCCACCAGCAGGAGAAGCGGGAGGGGCTACGAGCAGTACTTC
TRBV2	TRBJ2-3	TRBD2	CASSANSGRAPDTQYF	TGTGCCAGCAGTGCCAATAGCGGGAGGGCCCCCGATACGCAGTATTTT
TRBV4-1	TRBJ2-5	TRBD2	CASSQLAGGETQYF	TGCGCCAGCAGCCAACTAGCGGGAGGAGAGACCCAGTACTTC
TRBV2	TRBJ2-7	TRBD1	CASSERGPGYEQYF	TGTGCCAGCAGTGAAAGGGGGCCCGGATACGAGCAGTACTTC
TRBV11-3	TRBJ2-7	NA	CASSLEKGGGTYEQYF	TGTGCCAGCAGCTTAGAAAAGGGAGGGGGAACCTACGAGCAGTACTTC
TRBV28	TRBJ2-7	NA	CASSLGREQYF	TGTGCCAGCAGTCTTGGGAGGGAGCAGTACTTC
TRBV28	TRBJ1-2	NA	CASSPPRAANYGYTF	TGTGCCAGCAGTCCCCCCAGGGCGGCTAACTATGGCTACACCTTC
TRBV5-4	TRBJ2-2	NA	CASSETTRLNTGELFF	TGTGCCAGCAGCGAGACCACTAGACTAAACACCGGGGAGCTGTTTTTT
TRBV27	TRBJ1-1	TRBD1	CASSPRGFHTEAFF	TGTGCCAGCAGTCCCAGGGGGTTCCACACTGAAGCTTTCTTT
TRBV5-4	TRBJ2-7	NA	CASSLYASSYEQYF	TGTGCCAGCAGCTTGTACGCTAGCTCCTACGAGCAGTACTTC
TRBV4-2	TRBJ2-5	NA	CASSQDLLTGGETQYF	TGTGCCAGCAGCCAAGATCTGTTAACAGGTGGCGAGACCCAGTACTTC
TRBV4-1	TRBJ2-5	TRBD1	CASSQDIKGQAQETQYF	TGCGCCAGCAGCCAAGATATTAAGGGACAGGCTCAAGAGACCCAGTACTTC
TRBV5-6	TRBJ1-4	NA	CASSFNQVNEKLFF	TGTGCCAGCAGCTTTAACCAGGTGAATGAAAAACTGTTTTTT
TRBV5-1	TRBJ1-2	TRBD1	CASSFFGQGDGYTF	TGCGCCAGCAGCTTCTTTGGACAGGGAGACGGCTACACCTTC
TRBV29-1	TRBJ2-7	NA	CSVVPDSRTSSYEQYF	TGCAGCGTTGTTCCGGACAGCCGGACCTCTTCCTACGAGCAGTACTTC